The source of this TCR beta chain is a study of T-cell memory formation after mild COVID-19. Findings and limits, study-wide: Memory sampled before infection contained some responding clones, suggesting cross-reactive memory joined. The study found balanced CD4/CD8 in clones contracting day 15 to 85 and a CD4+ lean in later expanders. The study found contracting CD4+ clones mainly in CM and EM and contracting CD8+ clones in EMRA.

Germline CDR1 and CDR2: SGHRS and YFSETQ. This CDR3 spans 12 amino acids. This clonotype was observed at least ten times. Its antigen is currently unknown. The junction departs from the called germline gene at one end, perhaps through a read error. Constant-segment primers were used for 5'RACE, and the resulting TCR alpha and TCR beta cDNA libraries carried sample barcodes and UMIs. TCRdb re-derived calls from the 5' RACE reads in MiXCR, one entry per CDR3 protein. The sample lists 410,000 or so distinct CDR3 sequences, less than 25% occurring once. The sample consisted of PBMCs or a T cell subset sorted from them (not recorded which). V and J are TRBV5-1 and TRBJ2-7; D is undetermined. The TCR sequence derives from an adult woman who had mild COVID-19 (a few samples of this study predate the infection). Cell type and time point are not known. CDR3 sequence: CASSSNSYEQYF. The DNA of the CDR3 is TGTGCCAGCTCGTCCAACTCCTACGAGCAGTACTTC.